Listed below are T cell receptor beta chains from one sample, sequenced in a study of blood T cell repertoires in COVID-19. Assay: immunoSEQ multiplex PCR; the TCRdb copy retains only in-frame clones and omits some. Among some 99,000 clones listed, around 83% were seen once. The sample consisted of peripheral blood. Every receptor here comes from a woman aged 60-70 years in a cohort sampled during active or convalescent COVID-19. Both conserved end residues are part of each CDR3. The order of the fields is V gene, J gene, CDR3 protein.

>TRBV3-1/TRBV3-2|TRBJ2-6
CASSRGVAGANVLTF
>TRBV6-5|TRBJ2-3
CASSYSTGAGTDTQYF
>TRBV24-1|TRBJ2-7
CATSDSKLVFEQYF
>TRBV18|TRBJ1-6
CASSWRDSSSYNSPLHF
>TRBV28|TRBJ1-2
CASSLGGATGSYGYTF
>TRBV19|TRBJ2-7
CASSRLRDRSYEQYF
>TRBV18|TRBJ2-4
CASSPVTTSTSGRNIQYF
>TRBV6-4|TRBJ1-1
CASSPSGTKNTEAFF
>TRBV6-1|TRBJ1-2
CASSELTSADYGYTF
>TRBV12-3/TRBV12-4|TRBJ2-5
CASRQGGTQYF
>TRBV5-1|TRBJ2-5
CASSSTPSRGGGETQYF
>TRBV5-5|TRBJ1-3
CASSLYGGQGTIYF
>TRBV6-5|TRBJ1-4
CASGRVIEPGEKLFF
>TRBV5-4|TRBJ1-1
CASSLRGIRNTEAFF
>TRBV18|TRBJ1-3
CASSLRQQGSISGNTIYF
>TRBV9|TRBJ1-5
CASSVGQGSNQPQHF
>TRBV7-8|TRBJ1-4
CASSPRQGVGEKLFF
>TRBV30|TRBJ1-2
CAWSGGGYGYTF
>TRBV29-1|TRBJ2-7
CSVDAGTGAGYEQYF
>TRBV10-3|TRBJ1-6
CAISAQDRINSPLHF
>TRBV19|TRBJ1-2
CASSKTGWDGYTF
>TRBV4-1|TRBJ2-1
CASSQGASGRYNEQFF
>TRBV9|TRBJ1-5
CASRAGTGDAGQPQHF
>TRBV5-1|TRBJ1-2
CASSLGPGRADGYTF
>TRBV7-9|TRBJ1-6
CASSSADRAFYNSPLHF
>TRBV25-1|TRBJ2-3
CASSEVSGRIRVSDTQYF
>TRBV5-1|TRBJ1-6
CASSLVGTENSPLHF
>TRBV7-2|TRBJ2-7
CASSALPGLAGVREQYF
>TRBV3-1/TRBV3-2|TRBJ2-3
CASSQDGQGTDTQYF
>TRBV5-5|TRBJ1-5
CASNRDRGNQPQHF
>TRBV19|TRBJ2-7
CASSPQGAEVYEQYF
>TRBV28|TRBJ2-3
CASSWGGTDTQYF
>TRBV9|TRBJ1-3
CASSVQGAGNTIYF
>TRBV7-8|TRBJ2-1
CASSLAPGTEYNEQFF
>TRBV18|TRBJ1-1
CASSRGLEGEAFF
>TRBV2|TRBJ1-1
CASGGRETEAFF
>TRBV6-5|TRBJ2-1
CASSYRGPNEQFF
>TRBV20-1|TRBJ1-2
CSASGEGGYTF
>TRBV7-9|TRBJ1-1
CASSSNDRVGKAFF
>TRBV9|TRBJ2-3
CASSPWTGYTDTQYF
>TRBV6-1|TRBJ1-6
CASSEDGLGSTPLHF
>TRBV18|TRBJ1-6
CASSPLTGTGSSSLHF
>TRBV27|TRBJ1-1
CASSSPLVGQASGEPFF
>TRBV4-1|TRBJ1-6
CASSPRTAPSSYNSPLHF
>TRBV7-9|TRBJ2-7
CASEGSYEQYF
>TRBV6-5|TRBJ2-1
CASSSTGVLYNEQFF
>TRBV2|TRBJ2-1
CASTDWNEQFF
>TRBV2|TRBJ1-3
CASASGTGANTIYF
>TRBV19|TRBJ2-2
CASRPLLATTVYGELFF
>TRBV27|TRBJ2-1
CASSLTLRGPQFF
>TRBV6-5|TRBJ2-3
CASRRTAPDTQYF
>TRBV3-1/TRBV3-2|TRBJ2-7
CASSSGQGNYEQYF
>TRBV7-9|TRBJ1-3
CASSLFSGNTIYF
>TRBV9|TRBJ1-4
CASSQEGGFYEKLFF
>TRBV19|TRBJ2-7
CASSINPGGLEEQYF
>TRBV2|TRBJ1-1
CASGDSQGMNTEAFF
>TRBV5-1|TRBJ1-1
CASSLWGQKNTEAFF